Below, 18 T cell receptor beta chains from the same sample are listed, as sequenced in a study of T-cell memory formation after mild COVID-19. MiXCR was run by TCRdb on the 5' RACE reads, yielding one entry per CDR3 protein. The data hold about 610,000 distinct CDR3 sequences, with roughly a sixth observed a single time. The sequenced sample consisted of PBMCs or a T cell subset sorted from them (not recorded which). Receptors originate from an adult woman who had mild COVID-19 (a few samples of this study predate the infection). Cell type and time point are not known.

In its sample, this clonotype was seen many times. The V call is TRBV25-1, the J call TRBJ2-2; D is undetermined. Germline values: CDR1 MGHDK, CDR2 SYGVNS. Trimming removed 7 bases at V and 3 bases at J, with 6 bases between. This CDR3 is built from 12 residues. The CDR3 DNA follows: TGTGCCAGCACGATCGACACCGGGGAGCTGTTTTTT. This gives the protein CASTIDTGELFF.

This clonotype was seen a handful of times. The CDR3 loop is CASSPSLLGTQYF. The CDR3 nucleotides are TGTGCCAGCAGCCCCTCCCTATTGGGTACGCAGTATTTT. V gene TRBV12-3 or TRBV12-4 combines with J gene TRBJ2-3; D is uncertain. The CDR3 is made up of 13 amino acids. V was pared by 6 bases and J by 8 bases, with 15 bases between.

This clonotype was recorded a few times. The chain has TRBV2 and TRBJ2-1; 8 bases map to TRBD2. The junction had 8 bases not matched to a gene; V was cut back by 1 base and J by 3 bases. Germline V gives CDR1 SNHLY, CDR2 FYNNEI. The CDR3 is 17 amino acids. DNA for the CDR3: TGTGCCAGCAGTGAAGAATTTGCTAGCGGGTTCTACAATGAGCAGTTCTTC. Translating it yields CASSEEFASGFYNEQFF.

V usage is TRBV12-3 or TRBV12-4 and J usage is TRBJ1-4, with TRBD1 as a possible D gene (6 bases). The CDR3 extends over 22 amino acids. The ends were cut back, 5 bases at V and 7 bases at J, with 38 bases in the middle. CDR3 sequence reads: CASSLGGFQFGGVRVSGEKLFF. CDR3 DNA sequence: TGTGCCAGCAGTCTCGGGGGTTTTCAGTTCGGGGGCGTGAGGGTCAGTGGTGAAAAACTGTTTTTT.

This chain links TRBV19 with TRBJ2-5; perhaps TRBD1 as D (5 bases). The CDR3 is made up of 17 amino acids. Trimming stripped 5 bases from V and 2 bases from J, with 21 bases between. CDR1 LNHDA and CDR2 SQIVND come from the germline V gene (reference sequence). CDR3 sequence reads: CASSPPGRVQSQETQYF. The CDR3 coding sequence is TGTGCCAGTAGTCCCCCGGGCAGGGTACAATCTCAAGAGACCCAGTACTTC.

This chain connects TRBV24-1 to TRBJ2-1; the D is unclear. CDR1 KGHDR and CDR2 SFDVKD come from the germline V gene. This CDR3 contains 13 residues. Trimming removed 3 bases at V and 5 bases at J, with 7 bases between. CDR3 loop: CATSDPSDNEQFF. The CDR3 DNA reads TGTGCCACCAGTGATCCCTCTGACAATGAGCAGTTCTTC.

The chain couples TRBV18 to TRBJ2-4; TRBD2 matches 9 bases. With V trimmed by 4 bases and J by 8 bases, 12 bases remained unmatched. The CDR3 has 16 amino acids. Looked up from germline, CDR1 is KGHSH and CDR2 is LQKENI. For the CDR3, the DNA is TGTGCCAGCTCACACCCAGAAGCGGGAGGTATAGACATTCAGTACTTC. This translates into CASSHPEAGGIDIQYF.

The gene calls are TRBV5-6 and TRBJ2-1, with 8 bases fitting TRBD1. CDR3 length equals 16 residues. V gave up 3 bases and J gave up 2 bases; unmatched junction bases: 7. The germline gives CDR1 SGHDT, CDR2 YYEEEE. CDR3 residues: CASSSPGQGTYNEQFF. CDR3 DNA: TGTGCCAGCAGCTCCCCAGGACAGGGTACCTACAATGAGCAGTTCTTC. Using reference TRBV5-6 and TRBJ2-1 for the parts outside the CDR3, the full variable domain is DAGVTQSPTHLIKTRGQQVTLRCSPKSGHDTVSWYQQALGQGPQFIFQYYEEEERQRGNFPDRFSGHQFPNYSSELNVNALLLGDSALYLCASSSPGQGTYNEQFFGPGTRLTVL.

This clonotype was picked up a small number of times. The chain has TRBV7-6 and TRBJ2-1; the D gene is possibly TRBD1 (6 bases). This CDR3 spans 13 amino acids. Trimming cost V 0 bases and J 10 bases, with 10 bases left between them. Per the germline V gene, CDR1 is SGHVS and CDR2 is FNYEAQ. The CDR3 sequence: CASSLAGAWEQFF. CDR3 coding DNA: TGTGCCAGCAGCTTAGCGGGGGCGTGGGAGCAGTTCTTC. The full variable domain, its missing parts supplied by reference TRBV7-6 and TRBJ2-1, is GAGVSQSPRYKVTKRGQDVALRCDPISGHVSLYWYRQALGQGPEFLTYFNYEAQQDKSGLPNDRFSAERPEGSISTLTIQRTEQRDSAMYRCASSLAGAWEQFFGPGTRLTVL.

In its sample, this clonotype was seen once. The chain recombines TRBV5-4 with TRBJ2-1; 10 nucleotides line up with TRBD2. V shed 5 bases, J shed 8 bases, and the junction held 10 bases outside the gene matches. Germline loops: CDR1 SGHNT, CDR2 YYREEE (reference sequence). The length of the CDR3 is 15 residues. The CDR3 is CASSLSGRAWDEQFF. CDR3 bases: TGTGCCAGCAGTCTCAGCGGGAGGGCCTGGGATGAGCAGTTCTTC.

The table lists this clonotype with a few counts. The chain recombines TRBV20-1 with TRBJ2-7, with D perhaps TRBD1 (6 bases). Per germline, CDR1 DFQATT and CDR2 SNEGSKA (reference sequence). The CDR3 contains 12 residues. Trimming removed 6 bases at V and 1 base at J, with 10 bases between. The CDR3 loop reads CSATDRSYEQYF. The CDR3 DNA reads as TGCAGTGCCACTGACAGGTCCTACGAGCAGTACTTC.

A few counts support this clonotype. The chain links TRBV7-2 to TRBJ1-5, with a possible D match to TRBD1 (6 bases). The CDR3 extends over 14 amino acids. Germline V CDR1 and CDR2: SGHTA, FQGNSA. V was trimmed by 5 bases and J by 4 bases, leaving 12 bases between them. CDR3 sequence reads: CASSRETGNQPQHF. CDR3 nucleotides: TGTGCCAGCAGCCGAGAAACAGGGAATCAGCCCCAGCATTTT.

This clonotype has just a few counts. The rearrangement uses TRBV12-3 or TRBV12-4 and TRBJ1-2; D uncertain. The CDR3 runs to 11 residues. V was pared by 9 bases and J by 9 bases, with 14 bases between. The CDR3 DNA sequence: TGTGCCAGTGGCCCTGGGAGTCGCTACACCTTC. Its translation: CASGPGSRYTF.

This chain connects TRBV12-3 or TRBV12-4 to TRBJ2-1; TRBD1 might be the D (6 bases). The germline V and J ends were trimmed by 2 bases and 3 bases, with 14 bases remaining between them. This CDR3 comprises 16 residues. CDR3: CASSLRSGAFYNEQFF. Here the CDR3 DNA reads TGTGCCAGCAGTTTAAGGTCAGGGGCGTTCTACAATGAGCAGTTCTTC.

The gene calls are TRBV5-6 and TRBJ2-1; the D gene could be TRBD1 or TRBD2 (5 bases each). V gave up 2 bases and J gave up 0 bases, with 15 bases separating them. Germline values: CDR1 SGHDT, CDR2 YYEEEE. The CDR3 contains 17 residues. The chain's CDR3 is CASSLILVGTSYNEQFF. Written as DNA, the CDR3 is TGTGCCAGCAGCTTAATCCTAGTGGGGACCTCCTACAATGAGCAGTTCTTC.

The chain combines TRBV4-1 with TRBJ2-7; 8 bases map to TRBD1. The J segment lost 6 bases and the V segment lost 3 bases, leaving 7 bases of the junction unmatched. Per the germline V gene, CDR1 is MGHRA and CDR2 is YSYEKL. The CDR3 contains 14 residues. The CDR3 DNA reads TGCGCCAGCAGCCAGATTGGGACAGGTCTCGAGCAGTACTTC. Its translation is CASSQIGTGLEQYF.

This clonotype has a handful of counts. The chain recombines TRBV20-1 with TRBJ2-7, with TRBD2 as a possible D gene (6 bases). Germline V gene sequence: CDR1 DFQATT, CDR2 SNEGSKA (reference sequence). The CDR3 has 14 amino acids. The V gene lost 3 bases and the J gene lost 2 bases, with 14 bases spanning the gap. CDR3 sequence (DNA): TGCAGTGCTAGGCAGGCGGGGCTGACCTACGAGCAGTACTTC. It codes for CSARQAGLTYEQYF.

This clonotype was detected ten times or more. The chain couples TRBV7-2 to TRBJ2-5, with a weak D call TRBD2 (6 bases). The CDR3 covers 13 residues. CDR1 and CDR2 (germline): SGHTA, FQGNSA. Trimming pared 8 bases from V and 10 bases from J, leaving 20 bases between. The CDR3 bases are TGTGCCAGCTCGGGACTTCCTGCCGGAGGCCAGTACTTC. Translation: CASSGLPAGGQYF.